This T cell receptor beta chain is from a study of HIV-infected patients and healthy controls. Whole blood was used without fractionation, so all unsorted peripheral T cells were included. This clonotype qualifies as medium-sized. About 500 ng RNA was reverse transcribed with alpha and beta constant-region primers. Alpha and beta chain libraries were made separately by chain-specific third strand synthesis with multiplexing indices. Using its own MiXCR run on the 5' RACE reads, TCRdb lists one record per CDR3 protein. Counted here are about 6,000 distinct CDR3 sequences, 10% occurring once; the ten biggest clones make up roughly 12%. Trimming removed 5 bases from V and 3 bases from J, with 14 bases in between. Germline CDR1 and CDR2: MNHEY and SVGAGI. The CDR3 contains 14 residues.

The clonotype originates from an adult with HIV infection. The V and J genes are TRBV6-5 and TRBJ2-7, with TRBD1 as a possible D gene (6 bases). Sequencing used blood, obtained before antiretroviral therapy. The CDR3 is CASSPTRGGYEQYF. CDR3 sequence (DNA): TGTGCCAGCAGTCCCACCCGAGGGGGCTACGAGCAGTACTTC.